One sample yielded the 16 T cell receptor beta chains listed below, sequenced in a study of Tregs in tolerant kidney transplant recipients. Generated by immunoSEQ multiplex PCR, the TCRdb table keeps only in-frame clones and is missing some. The data hold tens of thousands of clones, with roughly 84% observed a single time. The specimen was CD4+ T cells from blood. These receptors came from a human donor in good health.

This sequence joins TRBV7-2 and TRBJ2-3, with TRBD1 matching 8 bases. This CDR3 contains 14 residues. With 3 bases clipped from V and 6 bases from J, the junction kept 5 bases outside the gene matches. Germline V gene lookup returns CDR1 SGHTA and CDR2 FQGNSA. The chain's CDR3 is CASSLDRDSDTQYF. The CDR3 region has the DNA TGTGCCAGCAGCTTGGACAGGGATAGTGATACGCAGTATTTT.

This chain connects TRBV2 to TRBJ2-7; D unclear. CDR3 length: 15 amino acids. With 6 bases removed from V and 1 base from J, the gap between germline ends came to 16 bases. In germline, CDR1 is SNHLY, CDR2 FYNNEI. CDR3 protein: CASSAFSLVSYEQYF. CDR3 sequence (DNA): TGTGCCAGCAGCGCATTTAGCTTGGTATCCTACGAGCAGTACTTC.

The DNA for the CDR3 is TGTGCCTGGAGTGTACTGGGCAGGGTTGCCGGGGAGCTGTTTTTT. This sequence encodes CAWSVLGRVAGELFF. The chain joins TRBV30 to TRBJ2-2; TRBD1 is a possible D gene (5 bases). Trimming shortened V by 0 bases and J by 6 bases, and 14 bases separated the two germline ends. Looked up from germline, CDR1 is GTSNPN and CDR2 is SVGIG (reference sequence). The CDR3 runs 15 residues.

The CDR3 protein is CASAPSEKRGYTF. The DNA of the CDR3 is TGTGCTAGTGCACCCTCGGAGAAGAGGGGCTACACCTTC. The chain couples TRBV12-5 to TRBJ1-2; D is unclear. From germline, CDR1 is LGHNT and CDR2 FRNRAP. V was shortened by 7 bases and J by 8 bases, with 17 bases between the two germline ends. The CDR3 contains 13 residues.

The rearrangement uses TRBV7-8 and TRBJ2-7; 13 bases line up with TRBD2. V gave up 4 bases and J gave up 5 bases; unmatched junction bases: 5. This CDR3 contains 15 residues. CDR1 is SGHVS and CDR2 is FQNEAQ in the germline V gene. For the CDR3, the DNA is TGTGCCAGCAGCTGGCAAGGACTAGCGGGAGACGAGCAGTACTTC. Translation: CASSWQGLAGDEQYF. Full variable domain (outside the CDR3, taken from reference TRBV7-8 and TRBJ2-7): GAGVSQSPRYKVAKRGQDVALRCDPISGHVSLFWYQQALGQGPEFLTYFQNEAQLDKSGLPSDRFFAERPEGSVSTLKIQRTQQEDSAVYLCASSWQGLAGDEQYFGPGTRLTVT.

This sequence joins TRBV12-5 and TRBJ2-5; a possible D gene is TRBD2 (8 bases). The CDR3 length is 15 residues. Per germline, CDR1 LGHNT and CDR2 FRNRAP. V lost 1 base to trimming and J lost 7 bases, with 16 bases between them. For the CDR3, the DNA is TGTGCTAGTGGTTTGGCTAGCGGGTCAGGGGGGACCCAGTACTTC. Residues: CASGLASGSGGTQYF.

The chain is built from TRBV27 and TRBJ2-7; 10 nucleotides match TRBD1. This CDR3 is 13 amino acids long. V was pared by 7 bases and J by 2 bases, with 2 bases of the junction left unmatched. Germline CDR1 and CDR2: MNHEY and SMNVEV (reference sequence). The DNA of the CDR3 is TGTGCCAGCACCGGACAGGGGGCCTACGAGCAGTACTTC. The encoded protein is CASTGQGAYEQYF.

V usage is TRBV5-5 and J usage is TRBJ2-5, with a possible D match to TRBD1 (6 bases). The CDR3 runs to 15 residues. V lost 2 bases and J 1 base, leaving 12 bases between the germline ends. Germline loops: CDR1 SGHKS, CDR2 YYEKEE (reference sequence). The CDR3 nucleotides read TGTGCCAGCAGCTTAGGGTGGACAGTCCAAGAGACCCAGTACTTC. It translates to CASSLGWTVQETQYF.

The chain joins TRBV7-9 to TRBJ2-7, with D possibly being TRBD1 (5 bases). V was pared by 0 bases and J by 2 bases, with 11 bases between. The CDR3 totals 15 residues. Per the germline V gene, CDR1 is SEHNR and CDR2 is FQNEAQ (reference sequence). The CDR3 loop is CASSLASGRTYEQYF. CDR3 sequence (DNA): TGTGCCAGCAGCTTAGCTTCAGGGCGAACCTACGAGCAGTACTTC. Full variable domain (outside the CDR3, taken from reference TRBV7-9 and TRBJ2-7): DTGVSQNPRHKITKRGQNVTFRCDPISEHNRLYWYRQTLGQGPEFLTYFQNEAQLEKSRLLSDRFSAERPKGSFSTLEIQRTEQGDSAMYLCASSLASGRTYEQYFGPGTRLTVT.

V is TRBV7-2 and J is TRBJ2-5; 7 bases agree with TRBD2. Germline V CDR1 and CDR2: SGHTA, FQGNSA. CDR3 length: 15 amino acids. With V trimmed by 5 bases and J by 1 base, 7 bases remained unmatched. CDR3 residues: CASSGQTSSQETQYF. The CDR3 DNA follows: TGTGCCAGCAGCGGGCAGACTAGCAGCCAAGAGACCCAGTACTTC.

The chain carries TRBV30 and TRBJ1-5, with D hard to call. CDR1 GTSNPN and CDR2 SVGIG come from the germline V gene (reference sequence). Trimming cost V 3 bases and J 6 bases, with 15 bases left between them. This CDR3 region has 14 residues. The CDR3, as DNA: TGTGCCTGGAGCTCCGGGCGGCGGGGTCAGCCCCAGCATTTT. This sequence encodes CAWSSGRRGQPQHF.

The chain employs TRBV9 and TRBJ2-5, with TRBD2 identical over 14 bases. V shed 4 bases and J 3 bases; nucleotides not matched to a gene: 8. Germline V CDR1 and CDR2: SGDLS, YYNGEE. The CDR3 spans 17 residues. The CDR3, as DNA: TGTGCCAGCAGCCCTAGACTAGCGGGGGGGCAAGAAGAGACCCAGTACTTC. This gives the protein CASSPRLAGGQEETQYF.

V gene TRBV5-5 combines with J gene TRBJ2-7, with D perhaps matching TRBD2 (5 bases). The germline gives CDR1 SGHKS, CDR2 YYEKEE (reference sequence). Trimming left V 2 bases short and J 7 bases short, with 22 bases between. This CDR3 is 16 amino acids long. CDR3 in amino acids: CASSLGSVGSAVEQYF. CDR3 DNA sequence: TGTGCCAGCAGCTTAGGGAGTGTGGGATCGGCGGTAGAGCAGTACTTC. Supplemented by reference TRBV5-5 and TRBJ2-7, the full variable domain reads DAGVTQSPTHLIKTRGQQVTLRCSPISGHKSVSWYQQVLGQGPQFIFQYYEKEERGRGNFPDRFSARQFPNYSSELNVNALLLGDSALYLCASSLGSVGSAVEQYFGPGTRLTVT.

This clone was seen more than once but under ten times. The chain has TRBV18 and TRBJ2-2; D uncertain. Germline-derived CDR1 and CDR2 are KGHSH and LQKENI. The CDR3 is made up of 13 amino acids. Trimming took off 5 bases at V and 2 bases at J, with 6 bases between the two ends. The DNA of the CDR3 is TGTGCCAGCTCAGGGGTCAACACCGGGGAGCTGTTTTTT. As protein: CASSGVNTGELFF.

Points on this clone: Since the CDR3 does not end with the conserved phenylalanine or tryptophan, this likely comes from a read error. Because the CDR3's place on the DNA is in doubt, the DNA is left out and the CDR3 is given as listed by TCRdb. The chain carries TRBV3-2 and TRBJ2-7; TRBD2 is taken as the D call from the table, unchecked against the DNA. TRBV3-2 is a documented pseudogene. The CDR3 is 9 residues long, counting both termini. The CDR3: CASVGREFI.

The CDR3 spells CASSFIRGQDRNYGYTF. In DNA form, the CDR3 reads TGTGCCAGCAGCTTTATCCGGGGCCAAGACAGGAACTATGGCTACACCTTC. V usage is TRBV11-2 and J usage is TRBJ1-2; possible D gene TRBD1, 6 bases. V lost 3 bases, J lost 2 bases, and 19 bases lay in between. CDR3 length: 17 residues. Germline CDR1 reads SGHAT; CDR2 reads FQNNGV.